The rows below give T cell receptor beta chains drawn from one sample of a study of blood T cells in healthy people across ages. MiXCR, run by TCRdb on the 5' RACE reads, gives a single entry per CDR3 protein. The sample shows about 780,000 distinct CDR3 sequences, around 25% of them seen only once. A further study also used this sample, focusing on T cells of mothers and their children.

The sequencing input was blood. These receptors came from a boy younger than 18 in good health. Both conserved end residues are trimmed from each CDR3. Clone size is not always given. Where it is, it says once, few, many or a class for expanded clones.

v_gene	abundance	j_gene	len	CDR3aa
TRBV29-1	-	TRBJ1-2	9	STGSGYGYT
TRBV7-2	-	TRBJ2-7	11	ASSFTSVGEQY
TRBV3-1	-	TRBJ2-5	13	ASSQERGIGETQY
TRBV20-1	-	-	12	SARSRESSYEQY
TRBV5-1	few	TRBJ2-3	14	ASSSRQGSSTDTQY
TRBV9	-	TRBJ2-5	14	ASSVSTSGVQETQY
TRBV6-6	many	TRBJ1-5	11	ASSRQGNQPQH
TRBV7-2	-	TRBJ1-2	15	ASSLASGQSNNYGYT
TRBV5-1	-	TRBJ1-5	9	ATGGGQPQH
TRBV5-1	few	TRBJ2-5	13	ASSLGDRGTETQY
TRBV29-1	-	TRBJ2-1	12	SADVTASYNEQF
TRBV3-1	few	TRBJ2-5	12	ASSQPPSQETQY
TRBV20-1	-	TRBJ1-2	14	SARGAQGATLGGYT
TRBV4-1	-	TRBJ2-3	14	ASSLEGTARTDTQY
TRBV2	few	TRBJ2-5	13	ASRSSPGGQETQY
TRBV6-5	-	-	12	ASYRGQNYNEQF
TRBV11-2	-	TRBJ1-1	13	ASSLGGRTLPRAF
TRBV7-9	-	TRBJ2-7	10	ASSLVASEQY
TRBV12-3/TRBV12-4	-	TRBJ2-2	14	ASSLGVGPKAGELF
TRBV10-3	few	TRBJ2-1	15	AISESGRGTTYNEQF
TRBV2	few	TRBJ2-5	12	ASSEVVAGRTQY
TRBV5-4	-	TRBJ2-3	11	ASSPGQEDTQY
TRBV20-1	-	TRBJ1-2	13	SAGPPDGYNYGYT
TRBV6-1	many	TRBJ2-1	13	ASSPTSGPYNEQF
TRBV28	-	TRBJ2-4	15	ASSPLLLWTAKNIQY
TRBV5-5	-	TRBJ2-3	14	ASSPVSAGGTDTQY
TRBV20-1	few	TRBJ1-6	13	SASAGGINNSPLH
TRBV13	-	TRBJ2-7	13	ASSQTGAGGYEQY
TRBV2	-	TRBJ2-5	12	ASRAGLAGETQY
TRBV10-3	-	TRBJ2-3	11	AISGLVPDTQY
TRBV11-3	-	TRBJ2-5	11	ASSLGHWETQY
TRBV27	many	TRBJ2-2	11	ASSSPGAGELF
TRBV30	few	TRBJ2-1	11	AWNDPGNNEQF
TRBV5-1	-	TRBJ2-4	13	ASSWETGTGDIQY
TRBV7-9	-	TRBJ2-7	9	ASSFQYEQY
TRBV10-3	-	TRBJ2-5	11	ATWASGAETQY
TRBV29-1	-	TRBJ1-1	10	SGGTGSTEAF